This TCR beta chain came from a study of T cell responses to AZD1222 COVID-19 vaccine. Overall study findings and caveats: The donor cohort was predominantly white British with a female majority, and clonal diversity may have been underestimated. Mapped onto spike, vaccine-associated CD4 TCRs spanned it and were dominant at 160-218 and 743-854.

Worth noting for this clone: Its antigen is as yet unknown. The sample contains more than one DNA sequence encoding this CDR3.

Measured with immunoSEQ multiplex PCR; TCRdb has only the in-frame clones, and not every one. This sample has about 72,000 clones; 80% to 90% occur once, and the top ten carry 2.5%. This receptor was identified in an adult in good health. The sample consisted of peripheral blood, taken on day 0 of AZD1222 vaccination.

Here the CDR3 DNA reads TGCGCCAGCAGCCCTCCCGATAGCAATCAGCCCCAGCATTTT. Translating it yields CASSPPDSNQPQHF. The rearrangement links TRBV4-1 to TRBJ1-5; the D is unclear. CDR1 is MGHRA and CDR2 is YSYEKL in the germline V gene. CDR3 length: 14 residues. V was pared by 4 bases and J by 0 bases, with 7 bases between.